The 3 T cell receptor beta chains listed next were all sequenced from one sample in a study of early T cells in non-severe SARS-CoV-2 infection. One entry per CDR3 protein results from TCRdb running MiXCR on the 5' RACE reads. Found here are roughly 70,000 distinct CDR3 sequences, 20% of them singletons; the top ten hold more than 15%. Source: whole blood, taken at baseline. These receptors were obtained from an adult who was a healthcare worker with PCR-confirmed SARS-CoV-2 infection or an uninfected control (not recorded which).

This clonotype has just a few counts. This chain uses TRBV7-9 with TRBJ2-3; D might be TRBD1 (6 bases). The germline gives CDR1 SEHNR, CDR2 FQNEAQ (reference sequence). The CDR3 is 16 amino acids. V was pared by 5 bases and J by 0 bases, with 15 bases between. In DNA form, the CDR3 reads TGTGCCAGCAGCCTCCGGACAGACTGGAGCACAGATACGCAGTATTTT. This translates into CASSLRTDWSTDTQYF. Variable domain in full (rest from reference TRBV7-9 and TRBJ2-3): DTGVSQNPRHKITKRGQNVTFRCDPISEHNRLYWYRQTLGQGPEFLTYFQNEAQLEKSRLLSDRFSAERPKGSFSTLEIQRTEQGDSAMYLCASSLRTDWSTDTQYFGPGTRLTVL.

The V and J genes are TRBV9 and TRBJ1-6; no definite D call. This CDR3 contains 15 residues. The germline V gene has CDR1 SGDLS and CDR2 YYNGEE. Trimming took off 5 bases at V and 7 bases at J, with 16 bases between the two ends. CDR3: CASSPPGILNSPLHF. Here the CDR3 DNA reads TGTGCCAGCAGTCCTCCCGGGATCCTCAATTCACCCCTCCACTTT. Combining the CDR3 with reference TRBV9 and TRBJ1-6 gives the whole variable domain DSGVTQTPKHLITATGQRVTLRCSPRSGDLSVYWYQQSLDQGLQFLIQYYNGEERAKGNILERFSAQQFPDLHSELNLSSLELGDSALYFCASSPPGILNSPLHFGNGTRLTVT.

This clonotype has a count of ten or more. The chain is built from TRBV20-1 and TRBJ2-5, with 10 bases that match TRBD2. The CDR3 is 14 amino acids. With 6 bases clipped from V and 4 bases from J, the junction kept 8 bases outside the gene matches. Germline-derived CDR1 and CDR2 are DFQATT and SNEGSKA (reference sequence). The CDR3 coding sequence is TGCAGTGCACAGAGCGGGGGGGCACGAGAGACCCAGTACTTC. It is translated as CSAQSGGARETQYF.